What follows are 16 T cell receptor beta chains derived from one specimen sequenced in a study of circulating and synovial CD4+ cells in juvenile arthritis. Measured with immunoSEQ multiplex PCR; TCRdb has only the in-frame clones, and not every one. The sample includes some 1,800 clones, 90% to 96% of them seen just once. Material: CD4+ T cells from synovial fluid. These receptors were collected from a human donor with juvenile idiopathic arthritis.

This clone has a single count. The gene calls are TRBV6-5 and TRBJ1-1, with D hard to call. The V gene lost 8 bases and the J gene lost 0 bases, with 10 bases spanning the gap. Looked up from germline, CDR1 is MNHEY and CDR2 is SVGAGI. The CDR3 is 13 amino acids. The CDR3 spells CASYMRMNTEAFF. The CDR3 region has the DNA TGTGCCAGCTACATGCGGATGAACACTGAAGCTTTCTTT.

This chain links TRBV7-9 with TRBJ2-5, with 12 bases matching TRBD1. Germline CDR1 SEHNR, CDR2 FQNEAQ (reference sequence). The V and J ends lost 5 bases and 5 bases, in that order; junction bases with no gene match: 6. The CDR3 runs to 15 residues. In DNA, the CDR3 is TGTGCCAGCAGCAGGGACAGGGGGCTAAGGGAGACCCAGTACTTC. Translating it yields CASSRDRGLRETQYF.

The CDR3 region is CATQTGTSGSSYNEQFF. In DNA, the CDR3 is TGTGCCACCCAGACGGGGACTAGCGGTAGCTCCTACAATGAGCAGTTCTTC. J is TRBJ2-1 and V is TRBV7-9; 11 bases agree with TRBD2. Trimming removed 10 bases from V and 0 bases from J; junction bases left unmatched: 11. This CDR3 spans 17 amino acids. From germline, CDR1 is SEHNR and CDR2 FQNEAQ (reference sequence).

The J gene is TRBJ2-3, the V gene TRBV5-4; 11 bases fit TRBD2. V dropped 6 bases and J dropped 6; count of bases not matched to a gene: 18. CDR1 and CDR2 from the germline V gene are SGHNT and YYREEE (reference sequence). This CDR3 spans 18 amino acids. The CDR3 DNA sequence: TGTGCCAGCACCCTTGGCCCTACTAGCGGGGGTGGATCGGATACGCAGTATTTT. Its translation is CASTLGPTSGGGSDTQYF.

The DNA of the CDR3 is TGTGCCAGCAGTTTTTCGGGGGGCGCGTCCGGGGAGCTGTTTTTT. Its protein is CASSFSGGASGELFF. The V call is TRBV28, the J call TRBJ2-2, with a tentative D call TRBD2 (7 bases). Trimming took off 3 bases at V and 6 bases at J, with 14 bases between the two ends. The CDR3 totals 15 residues. Germline CDR1 MDHEN, CDR2 SYDVKM.

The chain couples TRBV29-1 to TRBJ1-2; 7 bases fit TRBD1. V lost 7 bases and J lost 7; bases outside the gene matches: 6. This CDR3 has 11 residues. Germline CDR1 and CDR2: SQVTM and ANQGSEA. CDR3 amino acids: CSGQGATGYTF. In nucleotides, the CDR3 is TGCAGCGGACAGGGTGCCACTGGCTACACCTTC.

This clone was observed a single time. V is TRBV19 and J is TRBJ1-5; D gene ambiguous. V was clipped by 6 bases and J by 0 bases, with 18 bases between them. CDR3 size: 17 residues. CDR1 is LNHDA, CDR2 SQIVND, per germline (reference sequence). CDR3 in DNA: TGTGCCAGTAGGTCGCGGGAGTTGGAATATAGCAATCAGCCCCAGCATTTT. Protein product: CASRSRELEYSNQPQHF.

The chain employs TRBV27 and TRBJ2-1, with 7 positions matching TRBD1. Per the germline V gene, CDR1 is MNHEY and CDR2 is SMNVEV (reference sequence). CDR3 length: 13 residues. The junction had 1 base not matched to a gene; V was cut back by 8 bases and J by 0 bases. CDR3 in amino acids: CASRDSSYNEQFF. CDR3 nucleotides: TGTGCCAGCCGGGACAGCTCCTACAATGAGCAGTTCTTC.

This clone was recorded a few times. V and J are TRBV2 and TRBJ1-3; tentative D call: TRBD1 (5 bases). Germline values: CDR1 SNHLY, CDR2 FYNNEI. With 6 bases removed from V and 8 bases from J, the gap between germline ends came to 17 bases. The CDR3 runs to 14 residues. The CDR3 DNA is TGTGCCAGCAGCGCCGGTGGGGGGGTAGACACCATATATTTT. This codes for CASSAGGGVDTIYF.

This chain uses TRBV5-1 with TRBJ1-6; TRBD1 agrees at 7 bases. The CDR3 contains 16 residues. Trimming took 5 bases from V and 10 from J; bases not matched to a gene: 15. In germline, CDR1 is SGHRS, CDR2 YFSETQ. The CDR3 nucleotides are TGCGCCAGCAGTCCGCAGGGGGATGAGGAAGGATCACCCCTCCACTTT. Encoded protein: CASSPQGDEEGSPLHF.

In DNA, the CDR3 is TGTGCCAGCAGCTTAACTCCTCACGAGCAGTACTTC. The encoded protein is CASSLTPHEQYF. The rearrangement links TRBV7-9 to TRBJ2-7; D gene ambiguous. CDR1 is SEHNR and CDR2 is FQNEAQ in the germline V gene (reference sequence). V was pared by 2 bases and J by 5 bases, with 7 bases between. The CDR3 is 12 amino acids. The full variable domain, rest sourced from reference TRBV7-9 and TRBJ2-7, is DTGVSQNPRHKITKRGQNVTFRCDPISEHNRLYWYRQTLGQGPEFLTYFQNEAQLEKSRLLSDRFSAERPKGSFSTLEIQRTEQGDSAMYLCASSLTPHEQYFGPGTRLTVT.

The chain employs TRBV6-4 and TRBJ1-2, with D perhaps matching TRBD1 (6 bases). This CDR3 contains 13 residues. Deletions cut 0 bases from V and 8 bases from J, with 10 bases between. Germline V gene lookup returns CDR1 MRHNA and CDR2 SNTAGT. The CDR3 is CASSDSEGEGYTF. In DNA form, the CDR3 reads TGTGCCAGCAGTGACTCAGAGGGGGAGGGCTACACCTTC.

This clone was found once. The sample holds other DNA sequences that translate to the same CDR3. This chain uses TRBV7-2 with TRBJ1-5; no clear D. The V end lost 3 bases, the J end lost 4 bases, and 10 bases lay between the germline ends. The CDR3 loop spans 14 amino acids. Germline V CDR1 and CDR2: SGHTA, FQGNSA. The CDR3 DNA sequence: TGTGCCAGCAGCTTGAACAGCTTAAATCAGCCCCAGCATTTT. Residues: CASSLNSLNQPQHF.

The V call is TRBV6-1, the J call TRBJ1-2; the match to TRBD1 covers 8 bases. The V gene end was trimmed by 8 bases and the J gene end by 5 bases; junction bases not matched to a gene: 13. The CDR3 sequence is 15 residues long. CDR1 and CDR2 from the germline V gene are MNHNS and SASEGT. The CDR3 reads CASASRTGSIYGYTF. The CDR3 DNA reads TGTGCCAGCGCGAGTCGGACAGGGTCCATTTATGGCTACACCTTC.

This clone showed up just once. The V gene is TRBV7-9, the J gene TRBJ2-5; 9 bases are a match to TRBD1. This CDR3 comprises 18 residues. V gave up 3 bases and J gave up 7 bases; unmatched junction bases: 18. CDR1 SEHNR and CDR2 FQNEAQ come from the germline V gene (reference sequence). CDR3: CASSFGTGFMGRHVTQYF. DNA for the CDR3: TGTGCCAGCAGCTTCGGGACAGGGTTTATGGGACGCCACGTGACCCAGTACTTC. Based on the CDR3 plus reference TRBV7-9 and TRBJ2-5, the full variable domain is DTGVSQNPRHKITKRGQNVTFRCDPISEHNRLYWYRQTLGQGPEFLTYFQNEAQLEKSRLLSDRFSAERPKGSFSTLEIQRTEQGDSAMYLCASSFGTGFMGRHVTQYFGPGTRLLVL.

CDR3 bases: TGTGCCAGCAGCCAAGAACTCATGAACACTGAAGCTTTCTTT. Translating it yields CASSQELMNTEAFF. The gene calls are TRBV4-2 and TRBJ1-1, with D unclear. CDR1 is LGHNA, CDR2 YNFKEQ, per germline. This CDR3 has 14 amino acids. V lost 0 bases, J lost 0 bases, and 5 bases lay in between.